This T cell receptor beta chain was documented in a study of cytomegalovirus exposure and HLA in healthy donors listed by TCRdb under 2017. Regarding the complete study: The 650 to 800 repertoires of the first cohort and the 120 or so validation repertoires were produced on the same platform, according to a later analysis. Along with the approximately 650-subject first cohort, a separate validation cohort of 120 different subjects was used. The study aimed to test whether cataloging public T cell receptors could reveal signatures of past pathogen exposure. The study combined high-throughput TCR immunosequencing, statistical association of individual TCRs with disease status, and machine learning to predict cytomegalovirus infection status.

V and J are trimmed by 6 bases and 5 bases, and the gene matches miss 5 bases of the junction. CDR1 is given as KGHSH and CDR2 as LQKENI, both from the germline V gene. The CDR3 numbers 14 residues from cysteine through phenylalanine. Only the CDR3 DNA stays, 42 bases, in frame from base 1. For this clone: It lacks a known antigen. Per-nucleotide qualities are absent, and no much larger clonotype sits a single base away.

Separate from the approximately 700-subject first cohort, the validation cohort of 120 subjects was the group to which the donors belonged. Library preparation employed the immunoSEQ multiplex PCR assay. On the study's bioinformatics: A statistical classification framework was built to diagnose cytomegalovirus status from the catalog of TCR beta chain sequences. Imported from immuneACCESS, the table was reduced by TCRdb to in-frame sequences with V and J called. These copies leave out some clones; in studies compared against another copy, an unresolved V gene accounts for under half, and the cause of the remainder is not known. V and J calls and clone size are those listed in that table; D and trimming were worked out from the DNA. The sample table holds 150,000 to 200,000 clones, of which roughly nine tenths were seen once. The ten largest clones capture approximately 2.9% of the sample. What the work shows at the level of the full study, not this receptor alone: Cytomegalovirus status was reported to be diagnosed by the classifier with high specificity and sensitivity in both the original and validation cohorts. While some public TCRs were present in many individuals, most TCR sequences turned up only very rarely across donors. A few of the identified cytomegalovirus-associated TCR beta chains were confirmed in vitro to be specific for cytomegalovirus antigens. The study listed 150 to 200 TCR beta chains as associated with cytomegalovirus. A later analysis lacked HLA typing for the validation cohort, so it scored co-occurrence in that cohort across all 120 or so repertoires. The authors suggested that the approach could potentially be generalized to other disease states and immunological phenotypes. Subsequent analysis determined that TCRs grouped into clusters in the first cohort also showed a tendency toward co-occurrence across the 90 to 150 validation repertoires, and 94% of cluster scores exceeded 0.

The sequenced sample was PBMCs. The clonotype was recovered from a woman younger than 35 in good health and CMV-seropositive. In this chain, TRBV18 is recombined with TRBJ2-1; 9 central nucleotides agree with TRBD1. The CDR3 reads CASSRDRENNEQFF. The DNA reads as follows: TGTGCCAGCTCGAGGGACAGGGAAAACAATGAGCAGTTCTTC. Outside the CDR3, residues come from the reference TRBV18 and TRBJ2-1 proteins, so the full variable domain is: NAGVMQNPRHLVRRRGQEARLRCSPMKGHSHVYWYRQLPEEGLKFMVYLQKENIIDESGMPKERFSAEFPKEGPSILRIQQVVRGDSAAYFCASSRDRENNEQFFGPGTRLTVL.